The clone carrying this T cell receptor beta chain was observed at least ten times. Its antigen is currently unknown. In the library, individual cDNA molecules carried attached unique molecular identifiers. TCRdb recomputed calls from the 5' RACE reads with MiXCR, one row per CDR3 protein. The sample carries about 79,000 distinct CDR3 sequences, roughly an eighth recorded once. The data were obtained in a study of early T cells in non-severe SARS-CoV-2 infection. Whole-study results and caveats: Clonotype matching in VDJdb favored anti-spike CD8 responses and did not capture private and CD4 specificities.

Germline assignment: CDR1 MNHEY and CDR2 SMNVEV (reference sequence). This CDR3 region has 14 residues. Trimming took 8 bases from V and 6 from J; bases not matched to a gene: 11. Sequencing was performed on whole blood. The origin of this receptor is an adult who was a healthcare worker with PCR-confirmed SARS-CoV-2 infection or an uninfected control (not recorded which). V gene TRBV27 combines with J gene TRBJ1-2; 8 bases agree with TRBD1. This chain's CDR3 is CASSDRGPPDGYTF. The CDR3 DNA sequence: TGTGCCAGCTCTGACAGGGGCCCCCCTGATGGCTACACCTTC.